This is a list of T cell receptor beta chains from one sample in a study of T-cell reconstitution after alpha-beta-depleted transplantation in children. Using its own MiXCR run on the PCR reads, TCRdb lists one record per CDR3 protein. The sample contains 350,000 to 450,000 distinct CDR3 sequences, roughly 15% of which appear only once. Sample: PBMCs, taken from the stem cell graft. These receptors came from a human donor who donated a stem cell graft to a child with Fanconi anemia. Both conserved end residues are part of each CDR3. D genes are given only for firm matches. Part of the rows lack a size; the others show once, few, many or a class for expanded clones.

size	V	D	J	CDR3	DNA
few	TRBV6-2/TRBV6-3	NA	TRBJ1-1	CASSLNGGPTEAFF	TGTGCCAGCAGCTTAAATGGGGGGCCCACTGAAGCTTTCTTT
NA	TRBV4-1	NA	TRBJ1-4	CASSQDEGRGSEKLFF	TGCGCCAGCAGCCAAGATGAGGGCAGGGGAAGCGAAAAACTGTTTTTT
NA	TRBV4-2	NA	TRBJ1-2	CASSPRTDGGYGYTF	TGTGCCAGCAGCCCGAGAACCGACGGGGGGTATGGCTACACCTTC
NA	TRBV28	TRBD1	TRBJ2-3	CASSAPPRDRDADTQYF	TGTGCCAGCAGTGCCCCCCCCCGGGACAGGGATGCAGATACGCAGTATTTT
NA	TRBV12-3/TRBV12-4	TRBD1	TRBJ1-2	CASSFRQGSGYTF	TGTGCCAGCAGTTTCCGACAGGGGTCTGGCTACACCTTC
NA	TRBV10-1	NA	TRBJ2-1	CASSESKIDGEQFF	TGCGCCAGCAGTGAGTCAAAGATAGACGGTGAGCAGTTCTTC
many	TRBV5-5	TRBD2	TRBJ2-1	CASSLEGVRTSGNNEQFF	TGTGCCAGCAGCTTGGAGGGAGTTAGGACTAGCGGAAACAATGAGCAGTTCTTC
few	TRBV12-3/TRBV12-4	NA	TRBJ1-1	CASSPTGIMNTEAFF	TGTGCCAGCAGCCCAACCGGGATCATGAACACTGAAGCTTTCTTT
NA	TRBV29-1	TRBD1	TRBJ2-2	CSVRQGDGELFF	TGCAGCGTTCGACAGGGAGACGGGGAGCTGTTTTTT
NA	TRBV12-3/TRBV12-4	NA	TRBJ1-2	CASSSTLVGNYTF	TGTGCCAGCAGTTCTACGCTGGTCGGGAACTACACCTTC
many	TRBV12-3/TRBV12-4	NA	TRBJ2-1	CASSTAVRGSYNEQFF	TGTGCCAGCAGCACCGCGGTCAGAGGATCCTACAATGAGCAGTTCTTC
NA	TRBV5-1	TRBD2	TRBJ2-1	CASSLTASGPYNEQFF	TGCGCCAGCAGCTTGACCGCTAGCGGGCCTTACAATGAGCAGTTCTTC
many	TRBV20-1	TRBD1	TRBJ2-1	CSASGQGENTEQFF	TGCAGTGCTTCCGGACAGGGGGAGAACACTGAGCAGTTCTTC
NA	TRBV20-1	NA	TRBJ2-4	CSAKVALAENIQYF	TGCAGTGCTAAGGTAGCACTAGCAGAAAACATTCAGTACTTC
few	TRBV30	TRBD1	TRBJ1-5	CAWSFGQGSNQPQHF	TGTGCCTGGAGCTTCGGACAGGGGAGCAATCAGCCCCAGCATTTT
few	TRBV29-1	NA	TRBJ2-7	CSVQLQGYEQYF	TGCAGCGTTCAACTACAGGGCTACGAGCAGTACTTC
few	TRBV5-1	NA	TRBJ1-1	CASRDLGGPVDTEAFF	TGCGCCAGCAGGGACTTGGGAGGACCGGTAGACACTGAAGCTTTCTTT
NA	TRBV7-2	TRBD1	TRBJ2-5	CASSQGAPQETQYF	TGTGCCAGCAGTCAGGGGGCCCCCCAAGAGACCCAGTACTTC
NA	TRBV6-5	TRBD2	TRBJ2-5	CASSYGGGAETQYF	TGTGCCAGCAGTTATGGCGGGGGGGCGGAGACCCAGTACTTC